These 27 T cell receptor beta chains were sequenced from one sample in a study of response to subunit inactivated influenza vaccine. TCRdb re-called the RT-PCR reads with MiXCR, one entry per CDR3 protein. The sample contains about 480,000 distinct CDR3 sequences, roughly 23% of which appear only once. Sequencing used CD4+ T cells sorted from PBMCs, obtained about 5 days after vaccination. These receptors originate from a man over 45 who received an inactivated influenza vaccine.

There are a few counts of this clonotype. The rearrangement joins TRBV6-5 to TRBJ1-6; D might be TRBD1 (5 bases). With 6 bases removed from V and 0 bases from J, the gap between germline ends came to 15 bases. This CDR3 is 17 amino acids long. The germline V gene has CDR1 MNHEY and CDR2 SVGAGI. The CDR3 nucleotides read TGTGCCAGCAGATATTCAGGGTGGAGCTCCTATAATTCACCCCTCCACTTT. This sequence encodes CASRYSGWSSYNSPLHF.

This clonotype was picked up a small number of times. This chain joins TRBV2 and TRBJ2-3, with D possibly TRBD1 on 6 matching bases. V shed 7 bases and J shed 7 bases, with 18 bases lying between them. The CDR3 contains 14 residues. The germline gives CDR1 SNHLY, CDR2 FYNNEI. The CDR3 DNA reads TGTGCCAGCACCCGAATGGACAGCCTAAATACGCAGTATTTT. The encoded protein is CASTRMDSLNTQYF.

The sample holds a few counts of this clonotype. V gene TRBV20-1 combines with J gene TRBJ1-3; possible D gene TRBD1, 5 bases. The CDR3 extends over 13 amino acids. Germline V gives CDR1 DFQATT, CDR2 SNEGSKA (reference sequence). Trimming shortened V by 5 bases and J by 5 bases, and 13 bases separated the two germline ends. The CDR3: CSAGRDQRNTIYF. The CDR3 coding sequence is TGCAGTGCTGGCCGGGACCAAAGAAACACCATATATTTT.

This clonotype has at least ten counts. The gene calls are TRBV29-1 and TRBJ1-5, with D possibly TRBD1 on 6 matching bases. Trimming left V 4 bases short and J 5 bases short, with 18 bases between. CDR1 and CDR2 (germline): SQVTM, ANQGSEA. There are 15 residues in the CDR3. This chain's CDR3 is CSVALGARGDQPQHF. Written as DNA, the CDR3 is TGCAGCGTTGCGTTGGGGGCAAGGGGCGATCAGCCCCAGCATTTT.

The chain couples TRBV20-1 to TRBJ2-5, with D perhaps matching TRBD2 (5 bases). The length of the CDR3 is 12 residues. From germline, CDR1 is DFQATT and CDR2 SNEGSKA (reference sequence). Trimming shortened V by 3 bases and J by 4 bases, and 9 bases separated the two germline ends. The DNA of the CDR3 is TGCAGTGCTAGCGATGAGGGAGAGACCCAGTACTTC. This gives the protein CSASDEGETQYF.

This clonotype was found a few times. This chain connects TRBV6-1 to TRBJ2-1, with D perhaps matching TRBD1 or TRBD2 (6 bases each). Germline V gene lookup returns CDR1 MNHNS and CDR2 SASEGT. Trimming removed 8 bases from V and 5 bases from J, with 16 bases in between. This CDR3 is built from 14 residues. CDR3 sequence reads: CASHSGGLHNEQFF. The CDR3 coding sequence is TGTGCCAGCCATTCCGGGGGCCTGCACAATGAGCAGTTCTTC.

In regard to this clonotype: A junction boundary mismatches the germline segment, possibly from a read error. The V call is TRBV5-1, the J call TRBJ2-2; possible D gene TRBD2, 5 bases. Germline loops: CDR1 SGHRS, CDR2 YFSETQ. The CDR3 is made up of 16 amino acids. CDR3 residues: CASSLEVFSNTGELFF. As DNA, the CDR3 is TGCGCCAGCAGTTTGGAGGTATTTTCGAACACCGGGGAGCTGTTTTTT.

The rearrangement joins TRBV4-2 to TRBJ2-2, with 15 nucleotides matching TRBD2. CDR1 is LGHNA, CDR2 YNFKEQ, per germline. The CDR3 loop spans 18 amino acids. The V gene end was trimmed by 0 bases and the J gene end by 2 bases; junction bases not matched to a gene: 1. In DNA, the CDR3 is TGTGCCAGCAGCCAAGAGGGACTAGCGGGGGGTAACACCGGGGAGCTGTTTTTT. Translating gives CASSQEGLAGGNTGELFF.

This clonotype was seen only a few times. V usage is TRBV29-1 and J usage is TRBJ2-3; 11 positions agree with TRBD2. The CDR3 sequence is 14 residues long. The J segment lost 5 bases and the V segment lost 7 bases, leaving 8 bases of the junction unmatched. Germline V gene lookup returns CDR1 SQVTM and CDR2 ANQGSEA. Written as DNA, the CDR3 is TGCAGCGGGAAGGGAGGGACTAGCGGAGATACGCAGTATTTT. This sequence encodes CSGKGGTSGDTQYF.

J is TRBJ1-2 and V is TRBV6-1; weak D call: TRBD1 (5 bases). The ends were cut back, 4 bases at V and 2 bases at J, with 14 bases in the middle. This CDR3 is 15 amino acids long. Germline-derived CDR1 and CDR2 are MNHNS and SASEGT. For the CDR3, the DNA is TGTGCCAGCAGTGTGGCCCAGACAGCAAACTATGGCTACACCTTC. Translated, it gives CASSVAQTANYGYTF.

The chain couples TRBV20-1 to TRBJ2-7, with a possible D match to TRBD1 (6 bases). Trimming shortened V by 6 bases and J by 2 bases, and 20 bases separated the two germline ends. CDR3 length equals 15 residues. CDR1 is DFQATT and CDR2 is SNEGSKA in the germline V gene (reference sequence). The CDR3 coding sequence is TGCAGTGCGGAGAACTCCGGGACACCTACCTACGAGCAGTACTTC. Amino acid sequence: CSAENSGTPTYEQYF.

This clonotype was found a few times. The chain recombines TRBV20-1 with TRBJ2-3; 7 bases map to TRBD2. The germline V gene encodes CDR1 DFQATT and CDR2 SNEGSKA (reference sequence). This CDR3 has 15 amino acids. Unmatched junction bases numbered 8, after V lost 3 bases and J lost 2 bases. The CDR3 loop is CSASTTSSFTDTQYF. The CDR3 DNA reads as TGCAGTGCTAGTACGACTAGCTCTTTCACAGATACGCAGTATTTT.

This clonotype was picked up a small number of times. The chain uses TRBV7-2 and TRBJ2-3; D tentatively reads TRBD1 or TRBD2 (5 bases each). The CDR3 is made up of 16 amino acids. Germline CDR1 SGHTA, CDR2 FQGNSA. V dropped 5 bases and J dropped 8 bases, with 23 bases sitting between them. The CDR3 here is CASSEPGPTRYFTQYF. DNA of the CDR3: TGTGCCAGCAGCGAGCCGGGACCCACGCGATATTTTACGCAGTATTTT.

The rearrangement joins TRBV11-2 to TRBJ2-7, with 7 bases aligning to TRBD2. Trimming took 4 bases from V and 7 from J; bases not matched to a gene: 10. Per the germline V gene, CDR1 is SGHAT and CDR2 is FQNNGV. The CDR3 sequence is 14 residues long. This CDR3 is CASSSQTSGEEQYF. The CDR3 DNA reads as TGTGCCAGCAGCTCACAGACCAGCGGGGAGGAGCAGTACTTC.

This clonotype was observed a handful of times. The chain is built from TRBV28 and TRBJ2-7; no clear D gene. The CDR3 runs to 14 residues. V was trimmed by 2 bases and J by 2 bases, leaving 10 bases between them. Germline V gene lookup returns CDR1 MDHEN and CDR2 SYDVKM. In DNA, the CDR3 is TGTGCCAGCAGTTTAGTTACGGTCGCCTACGAGCAGTACTTC. This translates into CASSLVTVAYEQYF.

The V gene is TRBV4-1, the J gene TRBJ2-3; D possibly uses TRBD1 or TRBD2 (5 bases each). The CDR3 length is 16 residues. Between the trimmed V and J ends, which lost 4 bases and 2 bases, there was a span of 16 bases. Germline V gene lookup returns CDR1 MGHRA and CDR2 YSYEKL. CDR3 sequence (DNA): TGCGCCAGCAGCCTCCGGGACCCCAGCTCCACAGATACGCAGTATTTT. The encoded protein is CASSLRDPSSTDTQYF.

The chain uses TRBV5-8 and TRBJ2-2; D possibly corresponds to TRBD2 (6 bases). V gave up 4 bases and J gave up 6 bases, with 16 bases separating them. This CDR3 is 15 amino acids long. Germline lookup yields CDR1 SGHTS and CDR2 YDEGEE. The CDR3 nucleotides read TGTGCCAGCAGCAAACGCATAACGGGAGCCGGGGAGCTGTTTTTT. It specifies CASSKRITGAGELFF.

On this clonotype: This likely comes from a read error, as the CDR3 has no conserved phenylalanine or tryptophan at its end. The chain is built from TRBV7-9 and TRBJ2-1; a possible D gene is TRBD2 (5 bases). The CDR3 extends over 15 amino acids. CDR1 and CDR2 (germline): SEHNR, FQNEAQ (reference sequence). The ends were cut back, 3 bases at V and 1 base at J, with 10 bases in the middle. The CDR3 protein is CASSFGGASYNEQFY. The CDR3 region has the DNA TGTGCCAGCAGCTTCGGAGGTGCTTCCTACAATGAGCAGTTCTAC.

This chain connects TRBV18 to TRBJ2-3; the match to TRBD2 covers 9 bases. After removal of 4 bases from V and 2 bases from J, the junction contained 10 bases not matched to a gene. The germline V gene has CDR1 KGHSH and CDR2 LQKENI. The length of the CDR3 is 17 residues. The CDR3 nucleotides read TGTGCCAGCTCACGTAGTACCCTAGCGGGGTTCACAGATACGCAGTATTTT. It encodes CASSRSTLAGFTDTQYF.

The V gene is TRBV20-1, the J gene TRBJ2-5, with 10 bases lining up with TRBD1. Germline CDR1 DFQATT, CDR2 SNEGSKA (reference sequence). J was trimmed by 5 bases and V by 2 bases; bases with no gene match: 2. CDR3 length: 13 amino acids. CDR3 loop: CSARRQGAETQYF. The CDR3 coding sequence is TGCAGTGCTAGACGACAGGGGGCCGAGACCCAGTACTTC.

The rearrangement links TRBV11-2 to TRBJ2-3, with TRBD2 matching 8 bases. The CDR3 runs 18 residues. Germline values: CDR1 SGHAT, CDR2 FQNNGV. Trimming at V came to 1 base and at J to 2 bases, leaving 11 bases not matched to a gene. This chain's CDR3 is CASSLGIPAGGPTDTQYF. The DNA of the CDR3 is TGTGCCAGCAGCTTAGGCATCCCGGCGGGGGGTCCCACAGATACGCAGTATTTT.

This sequence joins TRBV20-1 and TRBJ2-1; 9 bases map to TRBD2. V dropped 1 base and J dropped 1; count of bases not matched to a gene: 2. The length of the CDR3 is 15 residues. CDR1 is DFQATT and CDR2 is SNEGSKA in the germline V gene (reference sequence). The CDR3 here is CSARGSGRSYNEQFF. CDR3 nucleotides: TGCAGTGCTAGAGGTAGCGGGAGATCCTACAATGAGCAGTTCTTC.

The V call is TRBV28, the J call TRBJ2-1, with D possibly matching TRBD2 (5 bases). This CDR3 has 14 amino acids. CDR1 is MDHEN and CDR2 is SYDVKM in the germline V gene. The V gene lost 4 bases and the J gene lost 2 bases, with 9 bases spanning the gap. The DNA of the CDR3 is TGTGCCAGCAGTTCAGCGGAAACCTACAATGAGCAGTTCTTC. Amino acids: CASSSAETYNEQFF. The full variable domain, in which reference TRBV28 and TRBJ2-1 provide the parts outside the CDR3, is DVKVTQSSRYLVKRTGEKVFLECVQDMDHENMFWYRQDPGLGLRLIYFSYDVKMKEKGDIPEGYSVSREKKERFSLILESASTNQTSMYLCASSSAETYNEQFFGPGTRLTVL.

This clonotype was detected a few times. The chain recombines TRBV28 with TRBJ1-2; D is uncertain. The V gene lost 2 bases and the J gene lost 0 bases, with 13 bases spanning the gap. The CDR3 is 16 residues long. Per germline, CDR1 MDHEN and CDR2 SYDVKM. The CDR3 spells CASSLDRPEANYGYTF. The CDR3 DNA is TGTGCCAGCAGTTTAGACCGGCCGGAAGCTAACTATGGCTACACCTTC.

The gene calls are TRBV5-5 and TRBJ2-7; no firm D call. Trimming took 4 bases from V and 0 from J, leaving 14 bases between them. Germline lookup yields CDR1 SGHKS and CDR2 YYEKEE (reference sequence). There are 15 residues in the CDR3. CDR3 region: CASSPDAGRSYEQYF. As DNA, the CDR3 is TGTGCCAGCAGCCCCGACGCAGGACGCTCCTACGAGCAGTACTTC.

This clonotype was recorded many times. This chain uses TRBV27 with TRBJ1-1, with D perhaps matching TRBD1 (6 bases). CDR3 length: 14 residues. V was clipped by 6 bases and J by 4 bases, with 15 bases between them. The germline CDR1 and CDR2 sequences are MNHEY and SMNVEV (reference sequence). The CDR3 loop reads CASSSQGAGTEAFF. The CDR3 nucleotides read TGTGCCAGCAGCTCACAGGGCGCAGGCACTGAAGCTTTCTTT.

This clonotype was observed a handful of times. The chain recombines TRBV5-1 with TRBJ1-1, with 8 bases aligning to TRBD1. Germline V CDR1 and CDR2: SGHRS, YFSETQ. V lost 2 bases, J lost 1 base, and 4 bases stayed unmatched. CDR3 length: 15 residues. The CDR3 loop is CASSLTGTGNTEAFF. The CDR3 region has the DNA TGCGCCAGCAGCTTAACCGGGACAGGGAACACTGAAGCTTTCTTT. The full variable domain, rest sourced from reference TRBV5-1 and TRBJ1-1, is KAGVTQTPRYLIKTRGQQVTLSCSPISGHRSVSWYQQTPGQGLQFLFEYFSETQRNKGNFPGRFSGRQFSNSRSEMNVSTLELGDSALYLCASSLTGTGNTEAFFGQGTRLTVV.